This T cell receptor (beta chain) derives from a study of early T cells in non-severe SARS-CoV-2 infection. The CDR3 covers 11 residues. V dropped 8 bases and J dropped 5 bases, with 10 bases sitting between them. The germline CDR1 and CDR2 sequences are SQVTM and ANQGSEA. Unique molecular identifiers were added to individual cDNA molecules. In TCRdb, the 5' RACE reads were re-called with MiXCR into one record per CDR3 protein. Altogether 30,000 to 40,000 distinct CDR3 sequences are present, around 5.8% being singletons, with the ten largest covering 4% to 4.5%. This TCR was sampled from an adult who was a healthcare worker with PCR-confirmed SARS-CoV-2 infection or an uninfected control (not recorded which). The sample in question was whole blood, obtained at baseline. V gene TRBV29-1 combines with J gene TRBJ2-1, with unresolved D. The CDR3, as DNA: TGCAGCTTTAGAAAAGACAATGAGCAGTTCTTC. It is translated as CSFRKDNEQFF.